This T cell receptor (beta chain) was observed in a study of ipilimumab plus nivolumab after autologous stem cell transplantation. The overall study: Typical patient got a few ipilimumab doses and fewer than 10 nivolumab doses (median). The DLBCL cohort had primary refractory and relapsed disease, with 18-month progression-free survival of around 84% and 29%. Study-wide points: Per the authors, repertoire, Treg and microbiota data justify further study.

As to this clone: Its antigen remains unidentified.

Germline V CDR1 and CDR2: SEHNR, FQNEAQ (reference sequence). The CDR3 is made up of 14 amino acids. Trimming took 5 bases from V and 2 from J, leaving 9 bases between them. Starting 14 to 28 days after autologous transplant, ipilimumab 1 mg/kg was given. Here immunoSEQ multiplex PCR was the method, and the copy in TCRdb shows in-frame clones only, minus some. The sample has approximately 10,000 clones, around four fifths seen once. This TCR was recovered from a male donor with diffuse large B-cell lymphoma. This chain joins TRBV7-9 and TRBJ1-4, with D hard to call. This material consisted of PBMCs, taken in a trial of ipilimumab plus nivolumab as post-transplant consolidation. The CDR3 DNA follows: TGTGCCAGCAGCCCCTCATCTACTAATGAAAAACTGTTTTTT. Encoded protein: CASSPSSTNEKLFF.